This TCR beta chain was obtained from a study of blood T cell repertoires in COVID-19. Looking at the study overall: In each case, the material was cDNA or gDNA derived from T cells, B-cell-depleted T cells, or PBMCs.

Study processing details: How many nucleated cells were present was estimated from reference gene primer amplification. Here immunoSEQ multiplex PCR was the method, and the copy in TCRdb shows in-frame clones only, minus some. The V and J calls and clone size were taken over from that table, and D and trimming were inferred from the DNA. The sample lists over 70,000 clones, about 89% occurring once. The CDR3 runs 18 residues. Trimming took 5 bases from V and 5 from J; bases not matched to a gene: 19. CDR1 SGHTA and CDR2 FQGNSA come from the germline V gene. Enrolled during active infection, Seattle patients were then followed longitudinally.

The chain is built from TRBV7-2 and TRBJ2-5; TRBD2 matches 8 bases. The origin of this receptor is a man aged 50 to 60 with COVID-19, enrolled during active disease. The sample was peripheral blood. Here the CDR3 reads CASSQPLAGLSRVETQYF. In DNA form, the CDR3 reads TGTGCCAGCAGCCAACCCCTAGCGGGCCTCAGTCGGGTGGAGACCCAGTACTTC.